This T cell receptor (beta chain) was recorded in a study of cytomegalovirus exposure and HLA in healthy donors. PCR amplification relied on 60 Vbeta primers (plus 13 Jbeta primers). Profiling relied on immunoSEQ multiplex PCR, and the TCRdb table lists in-frame clones only, not all of them. The sample includes over 100,000 clones, approximately 78% of them seen just once. Study-wide results and limits: CMV serostatus stood as the only immune exposure information on hand.

Points on this clone: The antigen remains undetermined.

The CDR3 length is 20 residues. V gave up 10 bases and J gave up 0 bases; unmatched junction bases: 24. From germline, CDR1 is WNHNN and CDR2 SYGVQD (reference sequence). The specimen sequenced was PBMCs. This TCR derives from a man younger than 45 in good health and CMV-seropositive. The V and J genes are TRBV10-1 and TRBJ2-7; 10 nucleotides agree with TRBD2. DNA for the CDR3: TGCGCCACCAAGTCGGCTAGCGGGAGACCGTTTCCCCTTAGCTCCTACGAGCAGTACGTC. Protein product: CATKSASGRPFPLSSYEQYV.